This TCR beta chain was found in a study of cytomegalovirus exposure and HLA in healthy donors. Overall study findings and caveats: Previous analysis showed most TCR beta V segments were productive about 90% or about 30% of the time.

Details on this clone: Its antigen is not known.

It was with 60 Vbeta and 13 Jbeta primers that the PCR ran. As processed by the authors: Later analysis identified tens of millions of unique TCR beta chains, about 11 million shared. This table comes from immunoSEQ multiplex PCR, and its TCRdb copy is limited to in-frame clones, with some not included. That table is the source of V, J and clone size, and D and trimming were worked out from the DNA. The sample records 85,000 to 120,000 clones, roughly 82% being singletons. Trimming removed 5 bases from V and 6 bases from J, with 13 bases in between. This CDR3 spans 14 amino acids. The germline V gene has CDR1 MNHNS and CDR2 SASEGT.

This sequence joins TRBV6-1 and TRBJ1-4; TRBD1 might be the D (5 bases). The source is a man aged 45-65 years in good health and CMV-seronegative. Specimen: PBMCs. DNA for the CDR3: TGTGCCAGCAGTCTCCGGGACTTCGATGAAAAACTGTTTTTT. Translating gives CASSLRDFDEKLFF.